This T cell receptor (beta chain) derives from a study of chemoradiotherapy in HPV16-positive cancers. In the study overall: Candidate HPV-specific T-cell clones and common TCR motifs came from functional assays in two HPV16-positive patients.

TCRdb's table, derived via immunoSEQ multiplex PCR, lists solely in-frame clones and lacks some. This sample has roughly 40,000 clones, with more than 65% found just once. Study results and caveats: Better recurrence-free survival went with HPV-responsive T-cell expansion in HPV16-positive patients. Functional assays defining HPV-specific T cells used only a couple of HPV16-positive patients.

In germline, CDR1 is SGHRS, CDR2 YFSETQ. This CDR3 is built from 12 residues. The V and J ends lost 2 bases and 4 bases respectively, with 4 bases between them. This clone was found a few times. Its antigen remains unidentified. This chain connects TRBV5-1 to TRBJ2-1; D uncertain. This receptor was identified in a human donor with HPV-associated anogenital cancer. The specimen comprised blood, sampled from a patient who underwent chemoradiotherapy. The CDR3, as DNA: TGCGCCAGCAGCTTACAGTACAATGAGCAGTTCTTC. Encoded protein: CASSLQYNEQFF.